This TCR beta chain was found in a study of chemoradiotherapy in HPV16-positive cancers. Some clones are missing from TCRdb's copy, which holds only in-frame ones; the method was immunoSEQ multiplex PCR. In the table there are thousands of clones, around 78% of which are singletons. Sampling was done from a patient who underwent chemoradiotherapy. This receptor was obtained from a human donor with HPV-associated anogenital cancer.

For the CDR3, the DNA is TGTGCCAGCAGCCCCCGGGACTGGTACCAAGAGACCCAGTACTTC. This gives the protein CASSPRDWYQETQYF. V is TRBV6-6 and J is TRBJ2-5; D may be TRBD2 (6 bases). Per germline, CDR1 MNHNY and CDR2 SVGAGI (reference sequence). Trimming cost V 6 bases and J 0 bases, with 14 bases left between them. The CDR3 is 15 residues long.